Each of the 7 T cell receptor beta chains below was sequenced from the same sample in a study of CD8+ T cells in alopecia areata. Alopecia areata patients gave lesional scalp punch biopsies and peripheral blood samples. Once RNA had been extracted, it was reverse transcribed into cDNA to act as the sequencing template. Data came from immunoSEQ multiplex PCR; TCRdb stores just in-frame clones and leaves some out. The sample has about 9,700 clones, around 63% seen once. The sample comprised skin. The receptor set was obtained from a human donor with alopecia areata.

Relative to its sample, this clone is medium-sized. A read error may account for a junction end that differs from germline. J is TRBJ2-1 and V is TRBV27, with a possible D match to TRBD2 (5 bases). This CDR3 has 14 residues. In germline, CDR1 is MNHEY, CDR2 SMNVEV (reference sequence). The CDR3 spells CASRFSDSNNEQFF. The CDR3 DNA follows: TGTGCCAGCAGATTTTCGGACTCCAACAATGAGCAGTTCTTC.

The chain carries TRBV7-2 and TRBJ1-5, with a tentative D call TRBD1 (5 bases). The CDR3 spans 14 residues. V was clipped by 5 bases and J by 7 bases, with 15 bases between them. Germline lookup yields CDR1 SGHTA and CDR2 FQGNSA. The CDR3 region has the DNA TGTGCCAGCAGCCCAAGGGACTTTCACCAGCCCCAGCATTTT. Translated: CASSPRDFHQPQHF. The full variable domain, rest sourced from reference TRBV7-2 and TRBJ1-5, is GAGVSQSPSNKVTEKGKDVELRCDPISGHTALYWYRQSLGQGLEFLIYFQGNSAPDKSGLPSDRFSAERTGGSVSTLTIQRTQQEDSAVYLCASSPRDFHQPQHFGDGTRLSIL.

This rearrangement joins TRBV7-9 to TRBJ2-1, with D perhaps TRBD1 or TRBD2 (5 bases each). This CDR3 has 13 amino acids. Germline V gene lookup returns CDR1 SEHNR and CDR2 FQNEAQ (reference sequence). V was pared by 2 bases and J by 8 bases, with 10 bases between. The CDR3 spells CASSLRRGDEQFF. The DNA for the CDR3 is TGTGCCAGCAGCTTAAGGCGAGGGGATGAGCAGTTCTTC.

The chain uses TRBV4-2 and TRBJ2-2, with TRBD2 matching 7 bases. The germline V gene encodes CDR1 LGHNA and CDR2 YNFKEQ. The J segment lost 1 base and the V segment lost 0 bases, leaving 2 bases of the junction unmatched. The CDR3 extends over 16 amino acids. CDR3 bases: TGTGCCAGCAGCCAAGAGACGGGGGGGAACACCGGGGAGCTGTTTTTT. Its protein is CASSQETGGNTGELFF.

V is TRBV6-1 and J is TRBJ1-6, with TRBD1 matching over 7 bases. Losses at the gene ends were 3 bases for V and 7 bases for J; bases not matched to a gene: 6. The CDR3 runs to 15 residues. Germline loops: CDR1 MNHNS, CDR2 SASEGT. CDR3 sequence: CASSDRQGGNSPLHF. DNA for the CDR3: TGTGCCAGCAGTGACCGACAGGGAGGCAATTCACCCCTCCACTTT.

The chain links TRBV7-2 to TRBJ2-7; D might be TRBD1 (5 bases). Germline CDR1 and CDR2: SGHTA and FQGNSA. The V end was cut by 1 base, the J end by 10 bases, with 20 bases between. CDR3 length: 15 residues. This CDR3 reads CASSLGQTAQRPQYF. CDR3 sequence (DNA): TGTGCCAGCAGCTTAGGTCAGACAGCGCAGCGACCCCAGTACTTC.

The chain couples TRBV15 to TRBJ2-7; D is ambiguous. Trimming removed 0 bases at V and 1 base at J, with 7 bases between. The CDR3 length is 14 residues. The V gene's germline CDR1 is LNHNV and CDR2 YYDKDF (reference sequence). The CDR3 DNA is TGTGCCACCAGCAGAGATCTGGGGTCCTACGAGCAGTACTTC. It yields the protein CATSRDLGSYEQYF.